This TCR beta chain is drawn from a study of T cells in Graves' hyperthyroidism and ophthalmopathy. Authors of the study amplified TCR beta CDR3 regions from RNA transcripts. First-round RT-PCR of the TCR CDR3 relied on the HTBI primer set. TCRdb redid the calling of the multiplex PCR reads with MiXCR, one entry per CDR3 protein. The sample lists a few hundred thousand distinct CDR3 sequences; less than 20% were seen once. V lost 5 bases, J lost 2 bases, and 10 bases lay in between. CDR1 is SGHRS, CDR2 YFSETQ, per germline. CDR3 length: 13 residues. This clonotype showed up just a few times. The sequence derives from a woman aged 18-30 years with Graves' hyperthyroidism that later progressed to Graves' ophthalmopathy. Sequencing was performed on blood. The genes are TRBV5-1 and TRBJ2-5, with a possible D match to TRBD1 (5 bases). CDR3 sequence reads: CASSRRQQETQYF. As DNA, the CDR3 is TGCGCCAGCAGTCGAAGACAGCAAGAGACCCAGTACTTC.